This T cell receptor (beta chain) was observed in a study of blood T cell repertoires in COVID-19. Study in general: From the United States, Italy and Spain came samples of acute and convalescent COVID-19. The analysed material was cDNA or gDNA that came from T cells, B-cell-depleted T cells, or PBMCs.

Per the original data handling: Amplification from reference gene primers served as the basis for estimated nucleated cell counts. This table comes from immunoSEQ multiplex PCR, and its TCRdb copy is limited to in-frame clones, with some not included. V and J calls and clone size follow that table, whereas D and trimming were derived from the DNA. The sample has under 150,000 clones, around 80% seen once; the top ten hold 3% to 4.5%. CDR1 and CDR2 (germline): LNHDA, SQIVND (reference sequence). This CDR3 is 13 amino acids long. Trimming left V 9 bases short and J 8 bases short, with 16 bases between.

Sample: peripheral blood. This sequence joins TRBV19 and TRBJ1-4; tentatively, D is TRBD1 (5 bases). The origin of this receptor is a woman of 80 years or more with acute or convalescent COVID-19. The CDR3 protein is CASQTAGEEKLFF. In nucleotides, the CDR3 is TGTGCCAGCCAGACAGCGGGGGAGGAAAAACTGTTTTTT.